This is a list of T cell receptor beta chains from one sample in a study of cytomegalovirus exposure and HLA in healthy donors. Profiled with immunoSEQ multiplex PCR; TCRdb holds only in-frame clones, not every one. Of more than 90,000 clones in the sample, more than 70% were seen once. The sequencing input was PBMCs. These receptors were obtained from a man between 25 and 39 years old in good health and CMV-seronegative. Both conserved end residues are trimmed from each CDR3.

V	J	CDR3
TRBV5-1	TRBJ1-1	ASSEQGRLSEAF
TRBV5-4	TRBJ1-2	ASSVDGAGGRGYT
TRBV30	TRBJ1-6	AWMTGNSYNSPLH
TRBV5-6	TRBJ1-2	ASSFGQGRF
TRBV4-3	TRBJ2-7	ASSQDYSGLVFNEQY
TRBV27	TRBJ2-5	ASSLWDRGETQY
TRBV15	TRBJ1-6	ATSRESTNSSYNSPLH
TRBV9	TRBJ2-1	ASSPRRRGTYNEQF
TRBV13	TRBJ2-5	ASSLSDQGHLETQY
TRBV28	TRBJ2-1	ASSSGASSSYNEQF
TRBV30	.	VLATQTSYEQY
TRBV27	TRBJ2-7	ASSSINRVLGSEQY
TRBV28	TRBJ1-1	ASSPPGQGAEVAF
TRBV2	TRBJ2-7	ASRGGNEQY
TRBV9	TRBJ2-2	ASSVGGGLSGELF
TRBV9	TRBJ1-5	ASSADNQPQH
TRBV9	TRBJ2-3	ASSVAGTSTDTQY
TRBV9	TRBJ2-3	ASSGRQGATDTQY
TRBV28	TRBJ1-1	ASSGTGGIRTEAF
TRBV29-1	TRBJ2-1	SVEEGRGRFYEQF
TRBV5-1	TRBJ2-3	ASSARTSGITDTQY
TRBV30	TRBJ2-7	AWSTGTGPYEQY
TRBV5-4	TRBJ1-6	ASSFDGERNSPLH
TRBV6-6	TRBJ2-3	ASTQEGRAADTQY
TRBV5-1	TRBJ2-2	ASSKYPGLAGLNTGELF
TRBV29-1	TRBJ2-3	SVVGWGRATDTQY
TRBV4-3	TRBJ2-7	ASSQGRGAYEQY